The clone carrying this T cell receptor (beta chain) was seen a handful of times. This CDR3 has 13 amino acids. V was clipped by 5 bases and J by 6 bases, with 13 bases between them. Looked up from germline, CDR1 is SGHTA and CDR2 is FQGTGA. This specimen belongs to a study of blood T cell repertoires in COVID-19. Study context: T cells, B-cell-depleted T cells, or PBMCs supplied cDNA or gDNA.

Sequenced by immunoSEQ multiplex PCR; TCRdb stores in-frame clones only, minus some. The data contain some 80,000 clones, approximately 78% of them seen just once; the ten biggest clones take up approximately 40%. V is TRBV7-3 and J is TRBJ1-2, with a possible D match to TRBD1 (6 bases). The sequencing input was peripheral blood. The source is a man aged 60 to 75 with COVID-19, enrolled during active disease. The DNA for the CDR3 is TGTGCCAGCAGCCTACAGGGATTTGATGGCTACACCTTC. This sequence encodes CASSLQGFDGYTF. Based on the CDR3 plus reference TRBV7-3 and TRBJ1-2, the full variable domain is GAGVSQTPSNKVTEKGKYVELRCDPISGHTALYWYRQSLGQGPEFLIYFQGTGAADDSGLPNDRFFAVRPEGSVSTLKIQRTERGDSAVYLCASSLQGFDGYTFGSGTRLTVV.